This T cell receptor beta chain originates from a study of blood T cell repertoires in COVID-19 (dated by TCRdb to 2018 to 2020). With regard to the full study: Samples covering the acute and convalescent phases of COVID-19 were provided by collaborators in the United States, Italy and Spain. The prospective study material was composed of cDNA or gDNA derived from T cells, B-cell-depleted T cells, or PBMCs. Deeply sampled blood TCRbeta repertoires from subjects exposed to, actively infected with, or recovered from COVID-19 were included in the dataset. The repertoires were released in a freely available public database meant as a resource for research on the immune response to SARS-CoV-2. The samples were drawn from two sources: the first 160 participants of the ongoing ImmuneRACE study, and about 1,300 subjects contributed by 6 global collaborators. The sample metadata nearly always contained a de-identified subject ID, COVID-19 status, age in years and sex. Where HLA class I and class II types were available, the types were taken from metadata supplied by the sample provider, not from assay-based typing. What the research found in general, with its limitations: The quantity of clinical and demographic metadata differed by source and by participant and was supplied without curation.

TCRbeta CDR3 regions were amplified from genomic DNA by means of the immunoSEQ Assay, a bias-controlled multiplex PCR. From the authors' description of their analysis: Within the assay, amplification of reference gene primers was used to estimate how many nucleated cells each sample contained. Sequence reads were collapsed and filtered to measure the absolute abundance of every unique TCRbeta CDR3 rearrangement. For each sample, productive Simpson clonality was calculated by taking the square root of Simpson's diversity index across productive rearrangements. Not all clones reach the TCRdb copy of this immuneACCESS table, which keeps in-frame sequences only. Checked studies attribute under half of the gap to unresolved V genes and leave the rest unexplained. D and trimming were read from the DNA, whereas the V and J calls and clone size are those reported in that table. Within this sample are about 100,000 clones, with 88% of them counted one time only. The ten largest clones represent roughly 6.5% of the sample.

Points on this clone: This clone's antigen is unknown. The record has no base qualities; no much larger clone is one base away.

Collaborating institutions collected whole blood in K2EDTA tubes following their own protocols. Collaborator samples were shipped for TCRbeta analysis as frozen whole blood, isolated PBMCs, or DNA extracted from either sample type. The sequenced sample consisted of peripheral blood. This TCR was recovered from a woman aged 55-75 years with acute or convalescent COVID-19.

The CDR3 protein sequence reads: CASSSSGVYTDTQYF. In nucleotide form, the sequence is TGTGCCAGCAGCTCGTCGGGGGTCTACACAGATACGCAGTATTTT. This sequence uses TRBV5-4 and TRBJ2-3; matching of 6 bases hints at TRBD2 as the D gene. From cysteine to phenylalanine, the CDR3 is 15 amino acids long. Only the CDR3 portion is preserved as DNA: 45 bases, with reading frame beginning at the first base. In the germline V gene (reference sequence), CDR1 corresponds to SGHNT and CDR2 to YYREEE. V was cut back by 3 bases and J by 2 bases, leaving a gap of 13 bases between them.